The T cell receptor beta chain described here comes from a study of T cells after yellow fever vaccination. TCR cDNA was made by 5'RACE template switching, adding a universal primer site and UMIs. MiXCR was run by TCRdb on the 5' RACE reads, yielding one entry per CDR3 protein. The data hold more than 300,000 distinct CDR3 sequences, with around 6.8% observed a single time. Trimming cost V 5 bases and J 7 bases; bases outside gene matches: 10. Germline V gives CDR1 SGHTA, CDR2 FQGNSA. The CDR3 is 15 residues long. Study conclusions and caveats: Most primary-vaccination clones reappeared after the booster (just under 98% CD4, roughly 88% CD8). Though it reached lower strength, the secondary response hit its peak faster, day 5 versus 15.

This clonotype was counted between two and nine times. Its antigen is still unknown. Sequenced here: PBMCs, sampled roughly 45 days after the first yellow fever vaccination. The sequence was obtained from a man between 18 and 29 years old who received the YFV17D yellow fever vaccine. The chain joins TRBV7-2 to TRBJ1-2, with 10 bases that match TRBD1. DNA of the CDR3: TGTGCCAGCAGCGCGAGGTCCGGGACAGGGGTTGGCTACACCTTC. Protein: CASSARSGTGVGYTF.